This TCR beta chain derives from a study of blood T cells in healthy people across ages. The V gene end was trimmed by 0 bases and the J gene end by 4 bases; junction bases not matched to a gene: 9. This CDR3 comprises 18 residues. Germline V gives CDR1 MNHEY, CDR2 SVGAGI. Primers used in a second PCR of about 7 to 12 cycles were a sample-barcoded 5' primer and a J-beta primer mix. Per sample, CDR3-containing paired-end reads numbered at least 2.5 million. MiXCR, applied by TCRdb to the 5' RACE reads, yields one record per CDR3 protein. Of about 590,000 distinct CDR3 sequences in the sample, under 30% were seen once.

Material: blood. This chain uses TRBV6-5 with TRBJ2-3, with 11 bases lining up with TRBD1. The sequence came from a woman aged 80 or older in good health. CDR3 protein: CASSYSSRLDRGPDTQYF. In nucleotides, the CDR3 is TGTGCCAGCAGTTACTCGAGCAGGCTGGACAGGGGGCCAGATACGCAGTATTTT.